The following is a T cell receptor (beta chain) sequence with its context. The data were obtained in a study of blood T cell repertoires in COVID-19. Across the whole study: Acute and convalescent COVID-19 specimens originated in the United States, Italy and Spain. PBMCs, B-cell-depleted T cells, or T cells were the source of the cDNA or gDNA that made up the material.

The germline CDR1 and CDR2 sequences are SEHNR and FQNEAQ (reference sequence). This CDR3 contains 16 residues. V gave up 5 bases and J gave up 0 bases, with 16 bases separating them. Study processing details: Amplified reference gene primers provided the basis for estimating nucleated cell counts. The data were produced by immunoSEQ multiplex PCR, yet TCRdb's version contains in-frame clones alone and is incomplete. The V and J calls and clone size are taken from that table; D and trimming were inferred from the DNA. There are approximately 290,000 clones in the sample; approximately 90% occur only once, and approximately 0.84% lies in the top ten.

V and J are TRBV7-9 and TRBJ1-1, with D perhaps matching TRBD1 (5 bases). Sequencing was carried out using peripheral blood. The sequence was obtained from a man aged 30-40 years with acute or convalescent COVID-19. CDR3 residues: CASSPQGQLMNTEAFF. The CDR3 nucleotides are TGTGCCAGCAGCCCCCAGGGCCAGCTCATGAACACTGAAGCTTTCTTT.